This TCR beta chain emerged from a study of blood T cell repertoires in COVID-19 (dated by TCRdb to the early 2020s). A note on the overall study: Samples covering the acute and convalescent phases of COVID-19 were provided by collaborators in the United States, Italy and Spain. Sample metadata almost always included a de-identified subject ID, COVID-19 status, age in years and sex. Where available, HLA class I and class II types were obtained from metadata supplied by the sample provider rather than from assay-based typing. The prospective study material was composed of cDNA or gDNA derived from T cells, B-cell-depleted T cells, or PBMCs. The repertoires were released in a freely available public database intended as a resource for research on the immune response to SARS-CoV-2. The dataset comprised deeply sampled blood TCRbeta repertoires from subjects exposed to, actively infected with, or recovered from COVID-19. The samples were drawn from two sources: the first 160 participants of the ongoing ImmuneRACE study, and over 950 subjects contributed by 6 global collaborators.

From its cysteine to its phenylalanine, the CDR3 spans 14 amino acids. This entry keeps only the CDR3 DNA: 42 bases, framed from base 1. CDR1 SNHLY and CDR2 FYNNEI are derived from the germline V gene. V sheds 4 bases and J sheds 4 bases, leaving 11 bases between their ends. At one collaborating source in Seattle, patients were enrolled during active infection and were followed longitudinally through the course of disease. Collaborating institutions collected whole blood in K2EDTA tubes following their own protocols. For TCRbeta analysis, collaborator samples were shipped as frozen whole blood, as isolated PBMCs, or as DNA extracted from either sample type. A note on this clone: Its recognized antigen is unknown. One base away there is no much larger clone; base qualities are not given.

Study-wide findings and limitations: The quantity of clinical and demographic metadata differed by source and by participant and was supplied without curation.

TCRbeta CDR3 regions were amplified from genomic DNA using the immunoSEQ Assay, a bias-controlled multiplex PCR. In the source study's methods: The number of nucleated cells in each sample was estimated by amplification of reference gene primers within the assay. To quantify the absolute abundance of each unique TCRbeta CDR3 rearrangement, sequence reads were collapsed and filtered. Productive Simpson clonality was computed per sample as the square root of Simpson's diversity index over productive rearrangements. TCRdb re-hosts the immuneACCESS table, in-frame sequences only. Its copies lack some clones; in the studies checked, an unresolved V gene accounts for under half of them, and the cause for the rest is not known. The V and J calls and clone size are taken from that table; D and trimming were inferred from the DNA. The sample records about 120,000 clones, about 88% of which are singletons. The ten largest clones add up to around 4.6% of the sample.

The TCR comes from a man in his sixties with COVID-19, enrolled during active disease. The specimen was peripheral blood. Recombination joined TRBV2 with TRBJ2-1; no D gene can be assigned with confidence. CDR3 region: CASSGWAEYNEQFF. In nucleotides, the sequence is TGTGCCAGCAGTGGATGGGCTGAGTACAATGAGCAGTTCTTC.